Listed below are T cell receptor beta chains from one sample, sequenced in a study of PD-1 blockade in classical Hodgkin lymphoma. Repertoires were generated with immunoSEQ multiplex PCR, while TCRdb's copy carries only in-frame clones and drops some. The sample has about 99,000 clones, roughly 76% seen once. The material sequenced was peripheral blood mononuclear cells (PBMCs), taken before the second cycle of nivolumab. The receptors shown here come from a human donor with classical Hodgkin lymphoma. The CDR3 runs from the conserved cysteine through the conserved F or W. A D gene is named only where the DNA matches it firmly. Expanded clones get a size class; other rows say once, few or many, or leave the size out.

clone_size j_call v_call d_call cdr3_nt cdr3_aa
. TRBJ1-2 TRBV28 . TGTGCCAGCAGTTCTGGGACGATGGGCTACACCTTC CASSSGTMGYTF
once TRBJ1-4 TRBV4-1 TRBD1 TGCGCCAGCAGCCGACAGGGGGGAGATGAAAAACTGTTTTTT CASSRQGGDEKLFF
. TRBJ2-7 TRBV7-9 . TGTGCCAGCACCCCTAGGAGCTCCTACGAGCAGTACTTC CASTPRSSYEQYF
once TRBJ2-7 TRBV5-8 . TGTGCCAGCACCCTGCAGTACGAGCAGTACTTC CASTLQYEQYF
. TRBJ1-2 TRBV27 TRBD1 TGTGCCAGCAGTCCGTACGGGACAGCGACCTATGGCTACACCTTC CASSPYGTATYGYTF
. TRBJ2-2 TRBV5-1 . TGCGCCAGCAGCCCGGGGGACTTGAACACCGGGGAGCTGTTTTTT CASSPGDLNTGELFF
. TRBJ2-1 TRBV9 TRBD2 TGTGCCAGCAGCCTTAGCGGGAGGGCGGCAGGGGGGGCCTTCTTC CASSLSGRAAGGAFF
. TRBJ2-6 TRBV14 . TGTGCCAGCAGCCATACAGGGAAAACTGGGGCCAACGTCCTGACTTTC CASSHTGKTGANVLTF
. TRBJ1-2 TRBV11-2 TRBD1 TGTGCCAGCAGCGCAGACAGGGGTGGCGGCTACACCTTC CASSADRGGGYTF
. TRBJ1-1 TRBV7-8 . TGTGCCAGCAGCTTACTCTCCCAGGGCACTGAAGCTTTCTTT CASSLLSQGTEAFF
. TRBJ2-3 TRBV7-9 . TGTGCCAGCAGCTTTCGACTAGAGGGGCCAGATACGCAGTATTTT CASSFRLEGPDTQYF
. TRBJ2-3 TRBV30 . TGTGCCTGGAGTTGGCGTCGAGGGGGTGCCGATACGCAGTATTTT CAWSWRRGGADTQYF
few TRBJ2-1 TRBV6-5 . TGTGCCAGCAGTTCGCGGGACTCCCCTTGGGGGCATGAGCAGTTCTTC CASSSRDSPWGHEQFF
. TRBJ2-5 TRBV5-1 . TGCGCCAGCAGCTTGAAACCCCAAGAGACCCAGTACTTC CASSLKPQETQYF
. TRBJ1-1 TRBV5-1 . TGCGCCAGCAGCTTGGAGTTTGGGAACACTGAAGCTTTCTTT CASSLEFGNTEAFF
. TRBJ2-1 TRBV7-2 TRBD1 TGTGCCAGCGAATGGACAGGGGCCGTCAATGAGCAGTTCTTC CASEWTGAVNEQFF
. TRBJ1-2 TRBV27 . TGTGCCAGCAGTTTATCGGGCAAATTTAACTATGGCTACACCTTC CASSLSGKFNYGYTF
. TRBJ1-1 TRBV23-1 . TGCGCCAGCAGTCAAGGACAGCGAATAAACACTGAAGCTTTCTTT CASSQGQRINTEAFF
. TRBJ2-1 TRBV10-3 . TGTGCCATCAGTGAGCTCCAGGGCGGCAATGAGCAGTTCTTC CAISELQGGNEQFF
. TRBJ1-5 TRBV10-3 . TGTGCCATCAGTGAATTGGGGGGGCTAAACAATCAGCCCCAGCATTTT CAISELGGLNNQPQHF
. TRBJ1-1 TRBV6-1 . TGTGCCAGCACCAGCACCGGAGCTTTCTTT CASTSTGAFF
once TRBJ2-5 TRBV27 . TGTGCCAGCACTACCGGGAGCAGAGAGACCCAGTACTTC CASTTGSRETQYF
. TRBJ2-5 TRBV28 TRBD1 TGTGCCAGCAGTCCCCCGGACAGGGTAGAGACCCAGTACTTC CASSPPDRVETQYF
. TRBJ1-2 TRBV7-2 TRBD1 TGTGCCAGCAGCCGAGGACAGGGGGGTGGCTACACCTTC CASSRGQGGGYTF
. TRBJ2-2 TRBV10-3 TRBD2 TGTGCCATCAGTGAGCTAGCGGGAGGAGGCGGGGAGCTGTTTTTT CAISELAGGGGELFF
. TRBJ2-5 TRBV7-9 . TGTGCCAGCAGCTTCTCGATGGAGACCCAGTACTTC CASSFSMETQYF